The rows below give T cell receptor beta chains drawn from one sample of a study of CXCR3-negative and CXCR3-positive naive CD8 T cells. Reprocessing the 5' RACE reads, TCRdb reports a single entry for every CDR3 protein and omits DNA. The table for this sample gives more than 100,000 distinct CDR3 sequences. Sequencing was done on a sample of naive CXCR3+ CD8+ T cells from blood. These receptors all stem from a human donor in good health. Some clones in this sample may be carry-over from other donors' samples. The CDR3 runs from the conserved cysteine through the conserved F or W. The order of the fields is CDR3 protein, J gene, V gene.

CSVAGTDISYNEQFF TRBJ2-1 TRBV29-1
CATMRGSLIDEQFF TRBJ2-1 TRBV15
CASSLGLAGGYEQYF TRBJ2-7 TRBV5-6
CASSFPTSATSTDTQYF TRBJ2-3 TRBV7-9
CASRATGGREDTQYF TRBJ2-3 TRBV2
CASSPATGEICFSNQPQHF TRBJ1-5 TRBV21-1
CASSQVVHRGTEAFF TRBJ1-1 TRBV4-1
CASSFHIETQYF TRBJ2-5 TRBV12-3/TRBV12-4
CATEDRGYYNEQFF TRBJ2-1 TRBV5-6
CASSILAGGSTDTQYF TRBJ2-3 TRBV27
CASSVGLAGVTDTQYF TRBJ2-3 TRBV9
CASSGTTGANQPQHF TRBJ1-5 TRBV12-3/TRBV12-4
CASSSQEYQPQHF TRBJ1-5 TRBV27
CASSYGGTDTQYF TRBJ2-3 TRBV6-5
CASSYTWADTQYF TRBJ2-3 TRBV6-6
CASSLAGGYEQFF TRBJ2-1 TRBV5-5
CASTFDRINYGYTF TRBJ1-2 TRBV12-3/TRBV12-4